Listed below are T cell receptor beta chains from one sample, sequenced in a study of blood T cell repertoires in COVID-19. The table came from immunoSEQ multiplex PCR; TCRdb's copy has only in-frame clones and leaves some out. This table holds more than 110,000 clones, 75% to 90% found once. The specimen sequenced was peripheral blood. The receptors come from a woman of 80 years or more with acute or convalescent COVID-19. Both conserved end residues are part of each CDR3. D genes are given only for firm matches. Clone sizes are given selectively: once, few, many, or a class where the clone is expanded.

cdr3_nt	cdr3_aa	v_call	j_call	clone_size	cdr3_length	d_call
TGTGCCAGCTCACCATTCCGGGACAGCCCCAACTCCTATAATTCACCCCTCCACTTT	CASSPFRDSPNSYNSPLHF	TRBV18	TRBJ1-6	-	19	TRBD1
TGTGCCAGTAGTACGGGGACAGACGCTAACTATGGCTACACCTTC	CASSTGTDANYGYTF	TRBV19	TRBJ1-2	-	15	TRBD1
TGTGCCAGCTCACCAGAGACAGGAAATCAGCCCCAGCATTTT	CASSPETGNQPQHF	TRBV18	TRBJ1-5	-	14	-
TGTGCCAGCAGCTTTCAGGGACAGCATGGAAACACCATATATTTT	CASSFQGQHGNTIYF	TRBV7-2	TRBJ1-3	-	15	TRBD1
TGTGCCAGCAGTAGTCAGGGGTATCAGCCCCAGCATTTT	CASSSQGYQPQHF	TRBV6-5	TRBJ1-5	-	13	-
TGTGCCAGCAGCTTGACAGGAACAAATCAGCCCCAGCATTTT	CASSLTGTNQPQHF	TRBV7-8	TRBJ1-5	-	14	-
TGTGCCAGCAGTGAAGCGTGGACAGGGGGCGGCTACGAGCAGTACTTC	CASSEAWTGGGYEQYF	TRBV2	TRBJ2-7	few	16	TRBD1
TGTGCCTGGAGCGTTAGGACAGGGAACACTGAAGCTTTCTTT	CAWSVRTGNTEAFF	TRBV30	TRBJ1-1	once	14	TRBD1
TGTGCCAGCAGCCAAGCGGCGGGTGGTGAGCAGTTCTTC	CASSQAAGGEQFF	TRBV3-1/TRBV3-2	TRBJ2-1	-	13	-
TGTGCCAGCACTTCACAGGGGGAAGCTTTCTTT	CASTSQGEAFF	TRBV2	TRBJ1-1	-	11	TRBD1
TGTGCCAGCAGCTTACTATTCAGGGGACAACAAAATGGCTACACCTTC	CASSLLFRGQQNGYTF	TRBV11-2	TRBJ1-2	once	16	-
TGTGCCAGCAGTGAAAACAGGGGGCCCCAAGGGCCCCAGCATTTT	CASSENRGPQGPQHF	TRBV2	TRBJ1-5	-	15	TRBD1
TGTGCCAGCAGATACAAGGGGGCGGGCACCGGGGAGCTGTTTTTT	CASRYKGAGTGELFF	TRBV5-4	TRBJ2-2	-	15	TRBD1
TGCGCCAGCAGTGCCAGGACTGGCACTGAAGCTTTCTTT	CASSARTGTEAFF	TRBV10-1	TRBJ1-1	-	13	-
TGTGCCAGCCGGTATGTCCAAGGGGCGGAAAATCGTAACTATGGCTACACCTTC	CASRYVQGAENRNYGYTF	TRBV2	TRBJ1-2	-	18	-
TGTGCCAGCAGCCCCCTGGGACAGGGGGACTATGGCTACACCTTC	CASSPLGQGDYGYTF	TRBV11-2	TRBJ1-2	-	15	TRBD1
TGCGCCAGCAGCCAAGAAGGAGGACGGTTTAATGAAAAACTGTTTTTT	CASSQEGGRFNEKLFF	TRBV4-1	TRBJ1-4	-	16	-
TGTGCCAGCAGTTGGCGGGGCAATCAGCCCCAGCATTTT	CASSWRGNQPQHF	TRBV12-3/TRBV12-4	TRBJ1-5	-	13	-
TGTGCCAGCAGCCCCGGACAGTTCTATGGCTACACCTTC	CASSPGQFYGYTF	TRBV2	TRBJ1-2	-	13	-
TGTGCCAGCAGCCCTTCTAGGGGCGGCCAAGAGACCCAGTACTTC	CASSPSRGGQETQYF	TRBV7-3	TRBJ2-5	-	15	-
TGTGCCAGCAGCTTAGATGGACTAGATAATCAGCCCCAGCATTTT	CASSLDGLDNQPQHF	TRBV11-2	TRBJ1-5	once	15	-
TGTGCCAGTAGGGAACAGGGGAACACTGAAGCTTTCTTT	CASREQGNTEAFF	TRBV19	TRBJ1-1	-	13	-
TGTGCCAGCGTAAACCGAACCCGAGATGAGCAGTACTTC	CASVNRTRDEQYF	TRBV18	TRBJ2-7	-	13	-
TGTGCCAGCAGCCTGAGGGACAGCCTATCTATTGGCTACACCTTC	CASSLRDSLSIGYTF	TRBV2	TRBJ1-2	-	15	TRBD1
TGTGCCAGTAGTGATAGCGGGGGGGCTACAGGGGCCAACGTCCTGACTTTC	CASSDSGGATGANVLTF	TRBV19	TRBJ2-6	-	17	TRBD2
TGTGCCAGCAGACTAGGGTCAACTAACTATGGCTACACCTTC	CASRLGSTNYGYTF	TRBV28	TRBJ1-2	-	14	-
TGTGCCACCAGTGATTTGCCCAGGGGGTCGGGGGAGCAGTACTTC	CATSDLPRGSGEQYF	TRBV24-1	TRBJ2-7	once	15	TRBD1
TGTGCCAGCAGTCCCGGACTAGCGGGGTTATCTCATTATGAGCAGTTCTTC	CASSPGLAGLSHYEQFF	TRBV27	TRBJ2-1	-	17	TRBD2
TGTGCCAGCAGCGGGGGAGGGTGGGGAGTATCCTATGGCTACACCTTC	CASSGGGWGVSYGYTF	TRBV9	TRBJ1-2	-	16	-
TGTGCCAGTAGTCCGGACAGGGTGAGCAGGAATGGCTACACCTTC	CASSPDRVSRNGYTF	TRBV19	TRBJ1-2	-	15	TRBD1
TGTGCCAGCAGCTTGATGGAGGGTAGTGAAGCTTTCTTT	CASSLMEGSEAFF	TRBV7-2	TRBJ1-1	-	13	-
TGTGCCAGCAGTGAAGGGGGCGGTCAGCCCCAGCATTTT	CASSEGGGQPQHF	TRBV6-1	TRBJ1-5	-	13	-
TGTGCCAGCAGCCCAGTACGGGACTCGGGTGAAAAACTGTTTTTT	CASSPVRDSGEKLFF	TRBV5-8	TRBJ1-4	-	15	-
TGTGCCAGTACCCGCCAGACAGGGGGCCCCGGGGAGCTGTTTTTT	CASTRQTGGPGELFF	TRBV19	TRBJ2-2	-	15	TRBD1
TGTGCCAGCAGTCAGGGGATCACAGGGGGCTACACCTTC	CASSQGITGGYTF	TRBV6-5	TRBJ1-2	-	13	-
TGTGCCACTACAGGGGGCCCCTACAATGAGCAGTTCTTC	CATTGGPYNEQFF	TRBV6-6	TRBJ2-1	-	13	TRBD1
TGCGCCAGCAGCTTTGGACAGGGGGGCTACTCTAACTATGGCTACACCTTC	CASSFGQGGYSNYGYTF	TRBV5-1	TRBJ1-2	once	17	TRBD1
TGTGCCAGTAACCCTGGAGGGGTATCCGGAAACACCATATATTTT	CASNPGGVSGNTIYF	TRBV19	TRBJ1-3	-	15	-
TGTGCCAGCCGGAGGACAGGGGTCCCTGGGAACTATGGCTACACCTTC	CASRRTGVPGNYGYTF	TRBV2	TRBJ1-2	-	16	TRBD1
TGTGCCAGCTCACCGGGGACAAGCCATAATTCACCCCTCCACTTT	CASSPGTSHNSPLHF	TRBV18	TRBJ1-6	-	15	-
TGTGCCAGCAGTTACTCGAAGGGAGGGTATCAGCCCCAGCATTTT	CASSYSKGGYQPQHF	TRBV6-5	TRBJ1-5	-	15	-